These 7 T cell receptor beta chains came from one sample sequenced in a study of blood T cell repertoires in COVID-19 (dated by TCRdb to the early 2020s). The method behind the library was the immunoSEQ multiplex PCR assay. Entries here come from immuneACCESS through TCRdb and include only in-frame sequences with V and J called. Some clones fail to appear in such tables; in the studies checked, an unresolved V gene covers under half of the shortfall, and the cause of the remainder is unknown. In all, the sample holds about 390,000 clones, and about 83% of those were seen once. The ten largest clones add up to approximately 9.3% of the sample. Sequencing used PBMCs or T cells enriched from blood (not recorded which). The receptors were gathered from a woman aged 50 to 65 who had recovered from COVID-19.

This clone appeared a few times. The CDR3 coding sequence is TGCGCCAGCAGCCTTCTTCAAGGAGGGGGGGATGGCTACACCTTC. Its translation: CASSLLQGGGDGYTF. This chain joins TRBV5-1 and TRBJ1-2; D may be TRBD1 (6 bases). This CDR3 spans 15 amino acids. The V and J ends lost 4 bases and 6 bases respectively, with 19 bases between them. Germline V gene data show CDR1 as SGHRS and CDR2 as YFSETQ. The entire variable domain, with the rest obtained from reference TRBV5-1 and TRBJ1-2, is as follows: KAGVTQTPRYLIKTRGQQVTLSCSPISGHRSVSWYQQTPGQGLQFLFEYFSETQRNKGNFPGRFSGRQFSNSRSEMNVSTLELGDSALYLCASSLLQGGGDGYTFGSGTRLTVV.

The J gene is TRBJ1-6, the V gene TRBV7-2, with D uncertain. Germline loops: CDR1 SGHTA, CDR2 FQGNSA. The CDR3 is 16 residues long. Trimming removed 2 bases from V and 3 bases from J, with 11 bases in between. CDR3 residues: CASSLSRQSYNSPLHF. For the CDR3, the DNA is TGTGCCAGCAGCTTATCTAGGCAGAGCTATAATTCACCCCTCCACTTT.

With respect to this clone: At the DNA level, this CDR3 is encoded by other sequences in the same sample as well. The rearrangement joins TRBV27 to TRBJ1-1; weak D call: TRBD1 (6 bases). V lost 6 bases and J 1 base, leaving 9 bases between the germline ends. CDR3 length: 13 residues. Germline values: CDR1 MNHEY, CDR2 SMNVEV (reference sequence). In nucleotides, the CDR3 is TGTGCCAGCAGGCTACAGGGGAACACTGAAGCTTTCTTT. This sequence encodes CASRLQGNTEAFF.

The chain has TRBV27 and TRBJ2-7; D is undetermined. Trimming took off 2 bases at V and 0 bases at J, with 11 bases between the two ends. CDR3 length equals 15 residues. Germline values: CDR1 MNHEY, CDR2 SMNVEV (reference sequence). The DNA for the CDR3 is TGTGCCAGCAGTTTAAAAACATTCAGCTCCTACGAGCAGTACTTC. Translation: CASSLKTFSSYEQYF.

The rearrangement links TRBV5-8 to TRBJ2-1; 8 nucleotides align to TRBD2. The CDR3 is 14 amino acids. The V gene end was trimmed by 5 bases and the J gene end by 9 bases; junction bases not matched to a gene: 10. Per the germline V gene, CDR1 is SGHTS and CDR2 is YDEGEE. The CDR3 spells CASRMGLGAAEQFF. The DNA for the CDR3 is TGTGCCAGCAGAATGGGACTAGGAGCGGCTGAGCAGTTCTTC.

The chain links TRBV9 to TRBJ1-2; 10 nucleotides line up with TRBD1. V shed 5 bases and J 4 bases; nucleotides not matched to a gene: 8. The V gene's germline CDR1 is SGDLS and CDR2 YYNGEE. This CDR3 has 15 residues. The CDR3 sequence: CASSERQGAFYGYTF. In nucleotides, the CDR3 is TGTGCCAGCAGTGAGAGACAGGGGGCTTTCTATGGCTACACCTTC.

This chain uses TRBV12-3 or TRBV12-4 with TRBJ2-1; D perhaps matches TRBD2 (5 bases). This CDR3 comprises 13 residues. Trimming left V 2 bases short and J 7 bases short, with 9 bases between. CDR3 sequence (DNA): TGTGCCAGCAGTTTAAGCGGCATAAATGAGCAGTTCTTC. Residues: CASSLSGINEQFF.